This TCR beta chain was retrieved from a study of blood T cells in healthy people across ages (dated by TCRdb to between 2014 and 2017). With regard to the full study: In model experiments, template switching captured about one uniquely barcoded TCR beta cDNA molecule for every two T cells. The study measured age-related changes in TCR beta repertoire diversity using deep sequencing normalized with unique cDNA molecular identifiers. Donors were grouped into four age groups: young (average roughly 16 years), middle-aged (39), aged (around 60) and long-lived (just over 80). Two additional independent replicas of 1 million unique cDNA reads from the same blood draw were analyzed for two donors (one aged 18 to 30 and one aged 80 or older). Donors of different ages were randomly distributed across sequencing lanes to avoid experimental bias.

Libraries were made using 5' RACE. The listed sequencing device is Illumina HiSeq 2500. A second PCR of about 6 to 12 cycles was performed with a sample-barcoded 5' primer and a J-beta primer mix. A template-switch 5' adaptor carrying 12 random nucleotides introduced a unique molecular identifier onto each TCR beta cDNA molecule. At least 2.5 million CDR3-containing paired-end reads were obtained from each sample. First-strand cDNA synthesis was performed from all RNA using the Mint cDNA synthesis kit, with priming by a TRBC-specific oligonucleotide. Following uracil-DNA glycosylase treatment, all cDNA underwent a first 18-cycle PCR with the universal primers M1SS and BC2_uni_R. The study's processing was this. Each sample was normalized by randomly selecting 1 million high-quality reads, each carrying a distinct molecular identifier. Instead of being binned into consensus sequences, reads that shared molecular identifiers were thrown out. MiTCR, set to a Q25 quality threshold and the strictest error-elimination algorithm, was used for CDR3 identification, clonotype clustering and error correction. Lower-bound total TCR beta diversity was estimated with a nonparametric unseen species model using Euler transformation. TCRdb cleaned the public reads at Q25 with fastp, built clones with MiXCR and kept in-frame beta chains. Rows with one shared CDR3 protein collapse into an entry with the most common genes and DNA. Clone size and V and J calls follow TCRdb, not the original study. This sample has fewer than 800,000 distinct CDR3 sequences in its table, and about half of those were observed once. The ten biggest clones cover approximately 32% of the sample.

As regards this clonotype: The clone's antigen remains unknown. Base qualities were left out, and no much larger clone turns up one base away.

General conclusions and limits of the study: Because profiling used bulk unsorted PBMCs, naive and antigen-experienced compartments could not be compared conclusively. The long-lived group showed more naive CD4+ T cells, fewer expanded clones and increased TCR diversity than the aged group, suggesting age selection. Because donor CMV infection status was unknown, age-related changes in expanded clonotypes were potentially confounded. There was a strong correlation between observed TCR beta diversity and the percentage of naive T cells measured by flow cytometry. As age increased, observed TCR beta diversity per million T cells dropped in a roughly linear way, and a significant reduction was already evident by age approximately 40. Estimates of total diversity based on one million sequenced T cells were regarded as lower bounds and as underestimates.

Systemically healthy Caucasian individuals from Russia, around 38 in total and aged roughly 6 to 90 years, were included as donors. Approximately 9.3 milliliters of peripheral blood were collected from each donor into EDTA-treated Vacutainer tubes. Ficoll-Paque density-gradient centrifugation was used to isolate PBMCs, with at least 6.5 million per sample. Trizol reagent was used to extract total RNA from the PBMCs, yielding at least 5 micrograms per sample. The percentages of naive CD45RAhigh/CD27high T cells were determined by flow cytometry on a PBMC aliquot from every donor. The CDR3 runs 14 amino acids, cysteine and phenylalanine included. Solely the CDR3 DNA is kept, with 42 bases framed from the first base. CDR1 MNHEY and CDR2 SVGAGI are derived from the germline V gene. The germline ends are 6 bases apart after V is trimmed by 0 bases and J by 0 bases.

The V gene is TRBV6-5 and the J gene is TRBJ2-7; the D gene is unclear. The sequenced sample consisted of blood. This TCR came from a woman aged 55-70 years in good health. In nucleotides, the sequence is TGTGCCAGCAGTTACTCCCTAAGCTCCTACGAGCAGTACTTC. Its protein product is CASSYSLSSYEQYF.